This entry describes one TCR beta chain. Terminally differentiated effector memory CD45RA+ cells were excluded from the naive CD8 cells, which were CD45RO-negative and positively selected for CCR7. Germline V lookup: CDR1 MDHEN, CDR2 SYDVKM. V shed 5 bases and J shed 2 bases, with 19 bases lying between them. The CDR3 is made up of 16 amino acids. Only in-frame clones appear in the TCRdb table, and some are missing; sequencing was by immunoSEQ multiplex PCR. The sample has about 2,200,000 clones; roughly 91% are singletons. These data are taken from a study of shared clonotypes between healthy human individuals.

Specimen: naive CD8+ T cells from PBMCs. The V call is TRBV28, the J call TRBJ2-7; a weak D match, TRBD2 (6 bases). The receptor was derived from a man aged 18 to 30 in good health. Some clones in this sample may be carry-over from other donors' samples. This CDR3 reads CASSPLSGPGTYEQYF. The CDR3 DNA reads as TGTGCCAGCAGTCCCCTCAGCGGGCCGGGGACCTACGAGCAGTACTTC.